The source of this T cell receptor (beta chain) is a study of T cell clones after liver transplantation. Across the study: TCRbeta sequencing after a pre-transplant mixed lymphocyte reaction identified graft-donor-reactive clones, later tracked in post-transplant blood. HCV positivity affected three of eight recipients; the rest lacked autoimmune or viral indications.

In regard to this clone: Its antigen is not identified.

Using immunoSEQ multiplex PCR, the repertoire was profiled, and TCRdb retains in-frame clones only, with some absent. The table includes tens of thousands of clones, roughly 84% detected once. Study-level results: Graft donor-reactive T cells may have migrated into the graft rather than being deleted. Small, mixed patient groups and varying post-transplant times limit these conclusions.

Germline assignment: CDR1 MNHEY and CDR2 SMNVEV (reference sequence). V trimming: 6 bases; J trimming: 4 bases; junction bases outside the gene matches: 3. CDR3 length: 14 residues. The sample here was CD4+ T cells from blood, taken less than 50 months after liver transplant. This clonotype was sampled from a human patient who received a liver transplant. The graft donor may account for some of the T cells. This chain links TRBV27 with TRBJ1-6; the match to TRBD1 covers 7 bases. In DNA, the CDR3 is TGTGCCAGCAGACCGGGACAGTATAATTCACCCCTCCACTTT. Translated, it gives CASRPGQYNSPLHF.